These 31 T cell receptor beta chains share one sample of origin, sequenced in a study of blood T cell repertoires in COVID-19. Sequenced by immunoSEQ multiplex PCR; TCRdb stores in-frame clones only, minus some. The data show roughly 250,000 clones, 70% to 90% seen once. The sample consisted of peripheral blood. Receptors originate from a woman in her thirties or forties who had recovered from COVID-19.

This CDR3 reads CASSLEGVPYEQYF. The CDR3 bases are TGTGCCAGCAGCTTAGAGGGGGTCCCCTACGAGCAGTACTTC. The V call is TRBV11-1, the J call TRBJ2-7, with D tentatively TRBD1 (6 bases). Germline lookup yields CDR1 SGHAT and CDR2 FQDESV (reference sequence). CDR3 length equals 14 residues. Trimming stripped 1 base from V and 2 bases from J, with 9 bases between.

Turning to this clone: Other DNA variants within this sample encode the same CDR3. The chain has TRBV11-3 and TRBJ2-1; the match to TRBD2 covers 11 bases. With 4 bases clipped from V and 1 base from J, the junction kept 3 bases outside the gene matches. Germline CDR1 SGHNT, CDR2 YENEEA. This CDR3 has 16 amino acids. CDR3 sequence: CASSSRTSGSYNEQFF. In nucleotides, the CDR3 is TGTGCCAGCAGCTCTCGGACTAGCGGGTCCTACAATGAGCAGTTCTTC.

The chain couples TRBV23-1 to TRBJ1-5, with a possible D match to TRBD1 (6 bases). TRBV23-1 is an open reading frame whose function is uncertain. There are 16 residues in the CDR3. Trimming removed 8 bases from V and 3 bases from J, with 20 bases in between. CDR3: CASYTTGPADNQPQHF. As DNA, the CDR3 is TGCGCCAGCTATACTACAGGGCCTGCGGACAATCAGCCCCAGCATTTT.

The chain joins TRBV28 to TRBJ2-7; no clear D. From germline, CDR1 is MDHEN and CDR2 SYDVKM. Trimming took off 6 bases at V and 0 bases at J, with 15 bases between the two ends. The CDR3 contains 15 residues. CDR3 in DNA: TGTGCCAGCAGACCTACAGACGGTAGCTCCTACGAGCAGTACTTC. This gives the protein CASRPTDGSSYEQYF.

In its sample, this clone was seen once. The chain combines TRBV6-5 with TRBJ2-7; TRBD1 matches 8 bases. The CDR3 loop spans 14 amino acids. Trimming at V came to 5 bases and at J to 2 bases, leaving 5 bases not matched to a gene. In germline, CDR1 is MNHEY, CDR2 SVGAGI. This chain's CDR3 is CASSIRTGTYEQYF. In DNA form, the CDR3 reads TGTGCCAGCAGTATCCGGACAGGGACCTACGAGCAGTACTTC.

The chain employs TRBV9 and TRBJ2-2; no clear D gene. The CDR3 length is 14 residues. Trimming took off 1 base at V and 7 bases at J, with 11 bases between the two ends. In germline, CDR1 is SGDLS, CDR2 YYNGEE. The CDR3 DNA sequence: TGTGCCAGCAGCGTAATGATGGAGAGCGGGGAGCTGTTTTTT. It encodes CASSVMMESGELFF.

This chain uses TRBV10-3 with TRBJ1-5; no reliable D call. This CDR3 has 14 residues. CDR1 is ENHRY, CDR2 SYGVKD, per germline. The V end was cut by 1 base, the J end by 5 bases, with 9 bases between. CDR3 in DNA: TGTGCCATCAGTGAGTATGCGGGCGATCAGCCCCAGCATTTT. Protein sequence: CAISEYAGDQPQHF.

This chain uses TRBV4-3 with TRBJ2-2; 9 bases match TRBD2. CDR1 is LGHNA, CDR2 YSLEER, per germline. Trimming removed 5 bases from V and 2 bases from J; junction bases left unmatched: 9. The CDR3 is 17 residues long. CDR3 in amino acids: CASSVDAGGANTGELFF. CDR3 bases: TGCGCCAGCAGCGTAGACGCGGGGGGGGCCAACACCGGGGAGCTGTTTTTT.

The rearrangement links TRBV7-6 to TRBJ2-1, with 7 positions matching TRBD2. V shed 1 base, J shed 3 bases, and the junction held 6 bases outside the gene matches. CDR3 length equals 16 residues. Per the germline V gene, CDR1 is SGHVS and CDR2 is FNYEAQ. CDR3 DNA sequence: TGTGCCAGCAGCTTAGTAGTAGCGGGCCTCTACAATGAGCAGTTCTTC. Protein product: CASSLVVAGLYNEQFF.

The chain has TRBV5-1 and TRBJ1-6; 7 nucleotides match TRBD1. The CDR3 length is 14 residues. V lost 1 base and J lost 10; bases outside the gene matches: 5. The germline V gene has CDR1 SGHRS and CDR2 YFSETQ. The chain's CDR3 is CASSLNRGSSPLHF. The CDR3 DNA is TGCGCCAGCAGCTTGAACAGGGGTTCCTCACCCCTCCACTTT.

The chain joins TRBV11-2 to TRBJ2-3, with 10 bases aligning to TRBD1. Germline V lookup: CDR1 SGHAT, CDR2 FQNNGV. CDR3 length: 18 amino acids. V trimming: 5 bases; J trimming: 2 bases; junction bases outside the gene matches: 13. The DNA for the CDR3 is TGTGCCAGCAGCCAAACCCGAGGACAGGGGGAGTTCACAGATACGCAGTATTTT. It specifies CASSQTRGQGEFTDTQYF.

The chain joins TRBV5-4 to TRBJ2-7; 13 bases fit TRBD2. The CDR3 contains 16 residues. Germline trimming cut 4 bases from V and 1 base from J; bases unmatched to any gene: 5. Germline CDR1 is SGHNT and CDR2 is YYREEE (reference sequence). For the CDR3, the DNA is TGTGCCAGCAGCGCCGGGACTAGCGGGATTTCCTACGAGCAGTACTTC. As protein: CASSAGTSGISYEQYF.

The CDR3 region is CASSYPGGGYEQYF. The CDR3 nucleotides are TGTGCCAGCAGTTATCCGGGCGGGGGCTACGAGCAGTACTTC. The V gene is TRBV28, the J gene TRBJ2-7, with 7 bases fitting TRBD2. J gave up 3 bases and V 4 bases, and 6 bases lay outside the gene matches. Germline V gene lookup returns CDR1 MDHEN and CDR2 SYDVKM. The CDR3 contains 14 residues.

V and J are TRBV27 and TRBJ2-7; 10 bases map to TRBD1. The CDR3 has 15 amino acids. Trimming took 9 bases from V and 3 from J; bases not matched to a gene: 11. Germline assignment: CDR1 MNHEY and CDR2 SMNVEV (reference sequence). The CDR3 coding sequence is TGTGCCAGTTACTCCGCCGGGACAGGGGTCTACGAGCAGTACTTC. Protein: CASYSAGTGVYEQYF.

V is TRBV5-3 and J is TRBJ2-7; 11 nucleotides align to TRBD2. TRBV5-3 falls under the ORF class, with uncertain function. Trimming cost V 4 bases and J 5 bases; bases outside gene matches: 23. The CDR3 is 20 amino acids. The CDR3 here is CARSEEAARWRLAGPNEQYF. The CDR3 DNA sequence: TGTGCCAGAAGCGAGGAGGCGGCGCGCTGGCGACTAGCGGGACCGAACGAGCAGTACTTC.

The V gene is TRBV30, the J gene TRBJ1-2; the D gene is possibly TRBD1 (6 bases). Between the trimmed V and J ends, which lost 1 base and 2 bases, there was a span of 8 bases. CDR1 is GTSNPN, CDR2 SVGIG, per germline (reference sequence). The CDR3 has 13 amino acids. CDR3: CAWSGRGNYGYTF. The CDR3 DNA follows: TGTGCCTGGAGTGGCAGGGGAAACTATGGCTACACCTTC.

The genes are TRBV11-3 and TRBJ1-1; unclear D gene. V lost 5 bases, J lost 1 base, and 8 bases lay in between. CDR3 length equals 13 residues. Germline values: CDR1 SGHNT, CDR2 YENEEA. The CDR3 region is CASSRRPNTEAFF. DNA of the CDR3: TGTGCCAGCAGCCGCAGGCCGAACACTGAAGCTTTCTTT.

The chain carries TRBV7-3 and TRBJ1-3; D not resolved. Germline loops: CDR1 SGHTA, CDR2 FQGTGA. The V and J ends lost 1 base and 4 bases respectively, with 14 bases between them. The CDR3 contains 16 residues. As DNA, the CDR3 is TGTGCCAGCAGCTTAAATCCGGGATTCTCCGGAAACACCATATATTTT. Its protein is CASSLNPGFSGNTIYF.

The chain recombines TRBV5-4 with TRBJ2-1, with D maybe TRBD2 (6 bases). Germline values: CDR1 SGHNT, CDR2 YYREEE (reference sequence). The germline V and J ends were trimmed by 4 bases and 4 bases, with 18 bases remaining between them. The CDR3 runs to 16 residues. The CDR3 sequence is CASSPPPGTLYNEQFF. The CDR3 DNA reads TGTGCCAGCAGCCCACCTCCCGGGACTCTGTACAATGAGCAGTTCTTC.

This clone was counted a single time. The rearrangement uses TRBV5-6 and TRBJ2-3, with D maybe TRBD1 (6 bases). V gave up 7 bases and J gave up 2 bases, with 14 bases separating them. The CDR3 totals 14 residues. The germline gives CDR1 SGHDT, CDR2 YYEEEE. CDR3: CASRGRGHTDTQYF. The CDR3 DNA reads TGTGCCAGCCGGGGCAGGGGACACACAGATACGCAGTATTTT.

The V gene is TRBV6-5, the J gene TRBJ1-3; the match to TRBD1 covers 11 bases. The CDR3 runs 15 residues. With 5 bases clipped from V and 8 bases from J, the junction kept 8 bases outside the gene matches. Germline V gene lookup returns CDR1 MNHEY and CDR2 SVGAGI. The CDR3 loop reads CASSLEGTGGHTIYF. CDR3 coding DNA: TGTGCCAGCAGTCTTGAAGGGACAGGGGGACACACCATATATTTT.

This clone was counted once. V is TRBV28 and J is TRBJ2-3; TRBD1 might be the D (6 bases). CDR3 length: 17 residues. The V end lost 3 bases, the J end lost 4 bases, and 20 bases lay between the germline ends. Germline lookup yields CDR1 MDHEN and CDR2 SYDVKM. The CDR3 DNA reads TGTGCCAGCAGTTTCGTTTCACAGGGTCCATTGGCAGATACGCAGTATTTT. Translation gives CASSFVSQGPLADTQYF.

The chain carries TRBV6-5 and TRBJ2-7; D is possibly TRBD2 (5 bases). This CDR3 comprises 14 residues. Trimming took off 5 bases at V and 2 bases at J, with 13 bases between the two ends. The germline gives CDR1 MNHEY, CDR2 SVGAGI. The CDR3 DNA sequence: TGTGCCAGCAGTCCCCGCGGGTGGGCCTACGAGCAGTACTTC. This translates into CASSPRGWAYEQYF.

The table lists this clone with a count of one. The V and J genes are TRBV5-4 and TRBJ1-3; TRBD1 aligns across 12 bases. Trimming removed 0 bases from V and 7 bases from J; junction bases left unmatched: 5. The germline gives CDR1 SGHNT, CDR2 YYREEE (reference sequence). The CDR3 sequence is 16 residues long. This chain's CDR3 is CASSLAPGQGANTIYF. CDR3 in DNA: TGTGCCAGCAGCTTGGCCCCGGGACAGGGGGCGAACACCATATATTTT.

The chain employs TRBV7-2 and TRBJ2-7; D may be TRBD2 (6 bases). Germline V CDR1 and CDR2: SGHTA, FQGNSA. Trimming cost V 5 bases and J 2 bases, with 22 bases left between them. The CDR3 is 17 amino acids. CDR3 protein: CASSKEASGTGAYEQYF. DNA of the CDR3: TGTGCCAGCAGCAAAGAGGCGTCCGGGACGGGGGCCTACGAGCAGTACTTC.

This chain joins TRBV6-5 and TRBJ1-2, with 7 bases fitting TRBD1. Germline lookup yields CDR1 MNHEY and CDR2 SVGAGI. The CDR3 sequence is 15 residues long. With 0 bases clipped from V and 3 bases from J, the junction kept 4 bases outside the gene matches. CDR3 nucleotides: TGTGCCAGCAGTTACTCGAGACAGGGTGACTATGGCTACACCTTC. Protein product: CASSYSRQGDYGYTF.

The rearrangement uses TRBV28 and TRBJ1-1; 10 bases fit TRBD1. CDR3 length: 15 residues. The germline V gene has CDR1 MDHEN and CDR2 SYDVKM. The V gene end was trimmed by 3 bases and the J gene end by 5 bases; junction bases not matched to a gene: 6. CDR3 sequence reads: CASSFRQGARTEAFF. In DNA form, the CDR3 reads TGTGCCAGCAGTTTCCGACAGGGGGCCCGAACTGAAGCTTTCTTT.

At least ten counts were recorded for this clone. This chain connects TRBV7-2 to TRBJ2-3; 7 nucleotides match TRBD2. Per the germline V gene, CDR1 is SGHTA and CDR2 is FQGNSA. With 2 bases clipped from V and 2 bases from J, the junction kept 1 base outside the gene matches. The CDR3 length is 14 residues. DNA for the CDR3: TGTGCCAGCAGCTTAACTAGCGCCACAGATACGCAGTATTTT. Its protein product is CASSLTSATDTQYF.

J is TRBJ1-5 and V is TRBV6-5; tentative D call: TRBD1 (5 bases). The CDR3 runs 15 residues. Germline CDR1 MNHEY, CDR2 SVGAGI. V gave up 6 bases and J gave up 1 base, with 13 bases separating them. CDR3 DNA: TGTGCCAGCAGATTAACGGGGGACAGCAATCAGCCCCAGCATTTT. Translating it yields CASRLTGDSNQPQHF.

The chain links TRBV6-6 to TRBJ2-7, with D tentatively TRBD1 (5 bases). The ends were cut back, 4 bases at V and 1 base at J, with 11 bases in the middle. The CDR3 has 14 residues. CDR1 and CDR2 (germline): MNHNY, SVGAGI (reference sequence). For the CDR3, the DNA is TGTGCCAGCAGTTCCCCGGACAAGTCCTACGAGCAGTACTTC. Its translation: CASSSPDKSYEQYF.

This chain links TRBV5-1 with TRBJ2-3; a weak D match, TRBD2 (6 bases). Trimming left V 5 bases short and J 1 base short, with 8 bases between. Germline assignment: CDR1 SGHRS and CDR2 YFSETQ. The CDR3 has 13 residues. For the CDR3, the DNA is TGCGCCAGCAGTCCGGGGGGCACAGATACGCAGTATTTT. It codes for CASSPGGTDTQYF.